A selection of T cell receptor beta chains follows, all from one sample in a study of T cell responses to AZD1222 COVID-19 vaccine. TCRdb's table, derived via immunoSEQ multiplex PCR, lists solely in-frame clones and lacks some. The repertoire has 120,000 or so clones, over 75% of them found once; the top ten carry about 1.5%. Sample: peripheral blood, taken on day 0 of AZD1222 vaccination. The source is an adult in good health. Each CDR3 is given with its conserved first and last residue. A D gene is named only where the DNA matches it firmly. Where a row states a size, it is once, few, many or the class of an expanded clone; other rows omit it.

d_call j_call v_call clone_size cdr3_nt cdr3_aa
. TRBJ2-3 TRBV27 . TGTGCCAGCAGTTTCGGCTCTACGACGCAGTATTTT CASSFGSTTQYF
. TRBJ1-4 TRBV10-3 . TGTGCCATCGGCGACACCGGAAGGAATGAAAAACTGTTTTTT CAIGDTGRNEKLFF
. TRBJ2-7 TRBV7-8 . TGTGCCAGCAGCTTACGTACCCGCTTATTAGACTACTACGAGCAGTACTTC CASSLRTRLLDYYEQYF
. TRBJ1-3 TRBV18 . TGTGCCAGCTCACCCAGGGAGGCCTCTGGAAACACCATATATTTT CASSPREASGNTIYF
. TRBJ1-3 TRBV18 . TGTGCCAGCTCACCTAGAACCGGGACAAGGAATTTT CASSPRTGTRNF
. TRBJ1-5 TRBV28 . TGTGCCAGCAGCACAGGGCTATTGGGCCCCCAGCATTTT CASSTGLLGPQHF
TRBD2 TRBJ2-7 TRBV6-2/TRBV6-3 . TGTGCCAGCAGCCCGGGACTAGCGTTTAGCTCCTACGAGCAGTACTTC CASSPGLAFSSYEQYF
. TRBJ2-5 TRBV5-1 . TGCGCCAGCAGCTTGCGTTCAGACCAAGAGACCCAGTACTTC CASSLRSDQETQYF
. TRBJ1-1 TRBV11-2 . TGTGCCAGCAGCTCCGGATGGGGGGGGTGGACTGAAGCTTTCTTT CASSSGWGGWTEAFF
. TRBJ1-1 TRBV5-1 . TGCGCCAGCAGCCACGTAGAGGGTGGCATGAACACTGAAGCTTTCTTT CASSHVEGGMNTEAFF
. TRBJ1-1 TRBV7-2 . TGTGCCAGCAGCTTAGTTTGGGGGCGGGCTACTGAAGCTTTCTTT CASSLVWGRATEAFF
TRBD2 TRBJ2-2 TRBV19 . TGTGCCAGTAGTGTGGCGGGAGGCGCGAACACCGGGGAGCTGTTTTTT CASSVAGGANTGELFF
. TRBJ1-1 TRBV9 . TGTGCCAGCAGCGTAGATACAGGGCAGACTGAAGCTTTCTTT CASSVDTGQTEAFF
TRBD1 TRBJ1-2 TRBV19 . TGTGCCTTACGAGCAGGACAGGCAGGGAGTGGCTACACCTTC CALRAGQAGSGYTF
. TRBJ1-1 TRBV6-5 . TGTGCCAGCAGTTACGGGGGGGCCCAAGCTTTCTTT CASSYGGAQAFF
. TRBJ2-3 TRBV12-5 . TGTGCTAGTGGTCGAGAGACGGGCACAGATACGCAGTATTTT CASGRETGTDTQYF
TRBD2 TRBJ2-1 TRBV2 . TGTGCCAGCAGTTTCGGTAGCGGGCTCTCCTACAATGAGCAGTTCTTC CASSFGSGLSYNEQFF
TRBD1 TRBJ1-2 TRBV27 . TGTGCCAGCAGTTTCGGGGACAGGGAGGATGGCTACACCTTC CASSFGDREDGYTF
. TRBJ1-1 TRBV5-1 . TGCGCCAGCAGCTTAGGGGTCGGTAGTGAAGCTTTCTTT CASSLGVGSEAFF
. TRBJ1-2 TRBV7-3 . TGTGCCAGCAGCCCCGACACGAACTATAACTATGGCTACACCTTC CASSPDTNYNYGYTF
. TRBJ1-3 TRBV11-3 . TGTGCCAGCAGCTACCCCTCCATCCCCAGGGGTGGAAACACCATATATTTT CASSYPSIPRGGNTIYF
. TRBJ2-5 TRBV27 . TGTGCCAGCAGTTTCGGATGGGGGGTTGGAGAGACCCAGTACTTC CASSFGWGVGETQYF
. TRBJ2-5 TRBV9 once TGTGCCAGCAGCCCGGTCATGGGGCAGCGAGAGACCCAGTACTTC CASSPVMGQRETQYF
. TRBJ1-5 TRBV30 . TGTGCCTCCGCCCCGGGGGGCAATCAGCCCCAGCATTTT CASAPGGNQPQHF
TRBD1 TRBJ2-7 TRBV11-2 . TGTGCCAGCAGCTCCGGGGACAGGATTATTTACGAGCAGTACTTC CASSSGDRIIYEQYF
. TRBJ1-2 TRBV5-1 . TGCGCCAGCAGCCCTACCGGGACCGAAGATAACTATGGCTACACCTTC CASSPTGTEDNYGYTF
. TRBJ1-2 TRBV6-2/TRBV6-3 . TGTGCCAGCAGCCGGGACGGATTTGGCTACACCTTC CASSRDGFGYTF
TRBD1 TRBJ2-3 TRBV25-1 . TGTGCCAGCAGGCGACAGGGGAGGATGACAGATACGCAGTATTTT CASRRQGRMTDTQYF
. TRBJ1-6 TRBV30 . TGTGCCTGGAGTGTTGGCGCGACGCCCCTCCACTTT CAWSVGATPLHF
. TRBJ1-1 TRBV20-1 . TGCAGTGCTAGGGCGGGGCGGGACGCTTTCTTT CSARAGRDAFF
TRBD2 TRBJ2-3 TRBV10-1 few TGCGCCCCCCGGGGGAGAACTAGCGAAATTTCGGATACGCAGTATTTT CAPRGRTSEISDTQYF
. TRBJ2-3 TRBV30 . TGTTCCCTGGGGCCGGGTACTACAGATACGCAGTATTTT CSLGPGTTDTQYF
. TRBJ1-2 TRBV25-1 . TGTGCCAGCAGTGAACTAACCGGGACGCAGCCCCCCTATGGCTACACCTTC CASSELTGTQPPYGYTF
TRBD2 TRBJ2-2 TRBV27 . TGTGCCAGCAGTTTACTAGCGGGAGGGGGCACCGGGGAGCTGTTTTTT CASSLLAGGGTGELFF
. TRBJ2-1 TRBV6-2/TRBV6-3 . TGTGCCAGCAGCTGGGTAGGGATTGGTCTAGACAGTACTAGAGGTTACAATGAGCAGTTCTTC CASSWVGIGLDSTRGYNEQFF
. TRBJ2-1 TRBV19 . TGTGCCAGTATGGGGAATGAGCAGTTCTTC CASMGNEQFF
TRBD1 TRBJ1-1 TRBV11-2 . TGTGCCAGCAGCTTTAACAGGTCCCCAGGGGGAGAAGCTTTCTTT CASSFNRSPGGEAFF
. TRBJ2-7 TRBV4-1 . TGCGCCAGCAGCCAAGCCAGGGTCACTACCTCGACCTACGAGCAGTACTTC CASSQARVTTSTYEQYF
. TRBJ1-5 TRBV3-1/TRBV3-2 . TGTGCCAGCAGCCAAGATCCCCGCAGGGCCCTCAATCAGCCCCAGCATTTT CASSQDPRRALNQPQHF
TRBD1 TRBJ2-1 TRBV13 . TGTGCCAGCAGGAACAGGGGGAGCTCCTACAATGAGCAGTTCTTC CASRNRGSSYNEQFF
TRBD1 TRBJ1-2 TRBV15 . TGTGCCACCAGTCTACCGGGACAGGGGACCTATGGCTACACCTTC CATSLPGQGTYGYTF
. TRBJ1-6 TRBV27 . TGTGCCAGCAGTTCCAACCGGGTAAATTCACCCCTCCACTTT CASSSNRVNSPLHF
TRBD1 TRBJ1-5 TRBV2 . TGTGCCAGCAGGGGACAGGGGAGTAATCAGCCCCAGCATTTT CASRGQGSNQPQHF
TRBD1 TRBJ1-5 TRBV14 . TGTGCCAGCAGCTTCGACAGGGGTACGCCCCAGCATTTT CASSFDRGTPQHF
. TRBJ2-7 TRBV3-1/TRBV3-2 . TGTGCCAGCGGGCTGTACGGGACGGACCTTTCCTACGAGCAGTACTTC CASGLYGTDLSYEQYF
. TRBJ1-4 TRBV30 . TGTGCCTGGAGTGGGGGGCTAAATGAAAAACTGTTTTTT CAWSGGLNEKLFF
TRBD2 TRBJ2-6 TRBV6-4 . TGTGCCAGCAGTGGGACTAGCGGCTCTGGGGCCAACGTCCTGACTTTC CASSGTSGSGANVLTF
. TRBJ2-3 TRBV3-1/TRBV3-2 . TGTGCCAGCAGCCAAAGGGGGGCCGGCACAGATACGCAGTATTTT CASSQRGAGTDTQYF
TRBD1 TRBJ2-7 TRBV7-9 . TGTGCCAGCAGCTTAGAGGGCAGGGGGCGGGGAAGCGAGCAGTACTTC CASSLEGRGRGSEQYF
. TRBJ2-2 TRBV7-8 . TGTGCCAGCAGCTACAACGCAGGGGCGAACACCGGGGAGCTGTTTTTT CASSYNAGANTGELFF
TRBD2 TRBJ2-3 TRBV7-2 . TGTGCCAGCAGCCCGGGGACTAGCGGGAAAACCACAGATACGCAGTATTTT CASSPGTSGKTTDTQYF
. TRBJ2-7 TRBV27 . TGTGCCAGCAGTTTAGGGACCAGAACCTACGAGCAGTACTTC CASSLGTRTYEQYF
. TRBJ1-5 TRBV19 . TGTGCCAGTAGTATCTCCAGGGTCAGGGGTCAGCCCCAGCATTTT CASSISRVRGQPQHF
TRBD1 TRBJ2-1 TRBV5-1 . TGCGCCAGCTGGGGGATTAAGGGACAGGGATACAATGAGCAGTTCTTC CASWGIKGQGYNEQFF
. TRBJ1-2 TRBV6-2/TRBV6-3 . TGTGCCAGCAGTTACTCGATCTGGGCAGGGTCTGGCTACACCTTC CASSYSIWAGSGYTF